Each of the 13 T cell receptor beta chains below was sequenced from the same sample in a study of monozygotic twins with inflammatory bowel disease. No DNA is given; TCRdb re-called the 5' RACE reads and lists each CDR3 protein once. The repertoire table contains some 150,000 distinct CDR3 sequences. Source material: blood. The receptors shown here come from a human donor with ulcerative colitis or Crohn's disease, or a healthy co-twin of an affected twin (not recorded which).

The rearrangement links TRBV12-3 or TRBV12-4 to TRBJ1-5; TCRdb outputs TRBD1, but without DNA this stays unchecked. CDR3 size: 19 residues. CDR3 protein: CASSHYRGRGQGLNQPQHF.

J is TRBJ2-2 and V is TRBV7-6; TCRdb reports TRBD1, a call that lacks DNA to check it against. This CDR3 is 12 amino acids long. The germline V gene has CDR1 SGHVS and CDR2 FNYEAQ. The CDR3 is CASSPWGRELFF.

The chain uses TRBV30 and TRBJ2-1; with no DNA, the TCRdb D assignment of TRBD2 cannot be verified. Germline V CDR1 and CDR2: GTSNPN, SVGIG (reference sequence). The length of the CDR3 is 19 residues. This CDR3 is CAWRPGGTSGGGSYNEQFF.

The rearrangement uses TRBV14 and TRBJ2-2. Germline V gives CDR1 SGHDN, CDR2 FVKESK. The CDR3 spans 13 residues. The CDR3 loop is CASSPRSTGELFF. Full variable domain (remainder filled in from reference TRBV14 and TRBJ2-2): EAGVTQFPSHSVIEKGQTVTLRCDPISGHDNLYWYRRVMGKEIKFLLHFVKESKQDESGMPNNRFLAERTGGTYSTLKVQPAELEDSGVYFCASSPRSTGELFFGEGSRLTVL.

V gene TRBV18 combines with J gene TRBJ2-7; TCRdb indicates TRBD2, and absent DNA this call remains unverified. Germline loops: CDR1 KGHSH, CDR2 LQKENI. This CDR3 has 14 amino acids. This CDR3 reads CASSTAGGPYEQYF. Variable domain in full (rest from reference TRBV18 and TRBJ2-7): NAGVMQNPRHLVRRRGQEARLRCSPMKGHSHVYWYRQLPEEGLKFMVYLQKENIIDESGMPKERFSAEFPKEGPSILRIQQVVRGDSAAYFCASSTAGGPYEQYFGPGTRLTVT.

This sequence joins TRBV20-1 and TRBJ2-7; TCRdb selects TRBD2, and the lack of DNA leaves this call unchecked. Germline V CDR1 and CDR2: DFQATT, SNEGSKA (reference sequence). The CDR3 spans 14 residues. The CDR3 spells CSAHLVYRYYEQYF.

The chain links TRBV7-9 to TRBJ2-7. CDR3 length equals 12 residues. Germline V gene data show CDR1 as SEHNR and CDR2 as FQNEAQ (reference sequence). This chain's CDR3 is CASSLSNFEQYF.

The chain couples TRBV12-3 or TRBV12-4 to TRBJ2-3; no DNA is available, so the TRBD2 call from TCRdb remains unchecked. The CDR3 runs to 15 residues. CDR3 loop: CASSFPSGRTDTQYF.

This chain joins TRBV28 and TRBJ2-5; TCRdb calls TRBD2, which cannot be checked without DNA. This CDR3 has 15 residues. The germline CDR1 and CDR2 sequences are MDHEN and SYDVKM. This chain's CDR3 is CASSLNPSIPETQYF.

The chain has TRBV10-3 and TRBJ1-1; checking the TCRdb D call of TRBD1 is not possible without DNA. Germline lookup yields CDR1 ENHRY and CDR2 SYGVKD. The CDR3 covers 13 residues. CDR3 in amino acids: CAIRAQGVTEAFF.

This sequence joins TRBV12-3 or TRBV12-4 and TRBJ1-1; no DNA is available, so the TRBD1 call from TCRdb remains unchecked. This CDR3 comprises 15 residues. CDR3 region: CASSFRSRARAEAFF.

The V gene is TRBV19, the J gene TRBJ1-1; TCRdb names TRBD1, which stays unverified in the absence of DNA. CDR3 size: 14 residues. Germline CDR1 and CDR2: LNHDA and SQIVND (reference sequence). CDR3 region: CASSTDRANTEAFF.

This CDR3 reads CASSQVRTEAFF. The chain has TRBV3-1 and TRBJ1-1. Germline V gene data show CDR1 as LGHDT and CDR2 as YNNKEL (reference sequence). The CDR3 consists of 12 residues.